The 28 T cell receptor beta chains reported below all come from one sample, sequenced in a study of blood T cell repertoires in COVID-19. Some clones are missing from TCRdb's copy, which holds only in-frame ones; the method was immunoSEQ multiplex PCR. The data contain approximately 210,000 clones, around 90% of them seen just once; the ten biggest clones take up 1% to 1.5%. Sequencing was done on a sample of peripheral blood. These receptors came from a man under 40 with acute or convalescent COVID-19.

V gene TRBV28 combines with J gene TRBJ1-5; D might be TRBD1 (5 bases). Looked up from germline, CDR1 is MDHEN and CDR2 is SYDVKM. This CDR3 is 14 amino acids long. With 5 bases removed from V and 1 base from J, the gap between germline ends came to 9 bases. The CDR3 here is CASSMGGSNQPQHF. The CDR3 nucleotides are TGTGCCAGCAGTATGGGGGGGAGCAATCAGCCCCAGCATTTT.

The chain uses TRBV24-1 and TRBJ1-2; D uncertain. Germline assignment: CDR1 KGHDR and CDR2 SFDVKD. The V and J ends lost 8 bases and 2 bases respectively, with 8 bases between them. This CDR3 is built from 12 residues. The CDR3, as DNA: TGTGCCACCACCGACAAGAACTATGGCTACACCTTC. It specifies CATTDKNYGYTF.

DNA of the CDR3: TGTGCCAGCAGACACCGGGGACAGGGGAACACCGGGGAGCTGTTTTTT. Translated: CASRHRGQGNTGELFF. The gene calls are TRBV6-4 and TRBJ2-2; 9 bases align to TRBD1. The ends lost 6 bases at V and 1 base at J; junction bases unmatched: 6. This CDR3 is built from 16 residues. Per germline, CDR1 MRHNA and CDR2 SNTAGT.

Details on this clone: The junction shows a germline mismatch at one end, possibly a read error. The chain is built from TRBV11-2 and TRBJ1-3; 11 bases agree with TRBD1. The V gene's germline CDR1 is SGHAT and CDR2 FQNNGV. The CDR3 covers 16 residues. The CDR3: CASSPGQGASGNTIYF. The CDR3 DNA is TGTGCCAGCAGCCCAGGACAGGGGGCTTCTGGGAACACCATATATTTT. Looking up the rest from reference TRBV11-2 and TRBJ1-3 gives the full variable domain: EAGVAQSPRYKIIEKRQSVAFWCNPISGHATLYWYQQILGQGPKLLIQFQNNGVVDDSQLPKDRFSAERLKGVDSTLKIQPAKLEDSAVYLCASSPGQGASGNTIYFGEGSWLTVV.

V is TRBV18 and J is TRBJ1-1, with 12 bases aligning to TRBD1. V lost 5 bases and J lost 3; bases outside the gene matches: 13. Germline CDR1 is KGHSH and CDR2 is LQKENI. The CDR3 loop spans 18 amino acids. CDR3 in amino acids: CASSSTFRDRGRDTEAFF. CDR3 nucleotide sequence: TGTGCCAGCTCATCCACCTTCCGGGACAGGGGGCGAGACACTGAAGCTTTCTTT.

The chain has TRBV28 and TRBJ1-5, with D unclear. Between the trimmed V and J ends, which lost 8 bases and 1 base, there was a span of 18 bases. CDR1 is MDHEN, CDR2 SYDVKM, per germline. The CDR3 has 16 amino acids. In DNA, the CDR3 is TGTGCCAGCGGACGGGGAGGGAAGGGCAGCAATCAGCCCCAGCATTTT. Translation gives CASGRGGKGSNQPQHF.

The chain couples TRBV20-1 to TRBJ2-2, with TRBD1 identical over 9 bases. After removal of 3 bases from V and 6 bases from J, the junction contained 8 bases not matched to a gene. Germline CDR1 is DFQATT and CDR2 is SNEGSKA (reference sequence). The CDR3 extends over 15 amino acids. CDR3 sequence reads: CSASGGQGEAGELFF. CDR3 coding DNA: TGCAGTGCTAGTGGGGGACAGGGAGAGGCCGGGGAGCTGTTTTTT.

The chain uses TRBV13 and TRBJ2-1, with D possibly matching TRBD1 (5 bases). The CDR3 consists of 12 residues. V was clipped by 6 bases and J by 9 bases, with 12 bases between them. CDR1 is PRHDT, CDR2 FYEKMQ, per germline (reference sequence). The CDR3 sequence is CASRYTGSEQFF. CDR3 sequence (DNA): TGTGCCAGCAGGTACACAGGTAGTGAGCAGTTCTTC.

The chain combines TRBV9 with TRBJ2-7, with 10 bases matching TRBD2. V shed 3 bases and J 5 bases; nucleotides not matched to a gene: 5. Germline lookup yields CDR1 SGDLS and CDR2 YYNGEE. The CDR3 contains 14 residues. This CDR3 reads CASSASGSSDEQYF. CDR3 nucleotide sequence: TGTGCCAGCAGCGCTAGCGGGAGTTCGGACGAGCAGTACTTC.

The chain links TRBV5-1 to TRBJ2-7; 9 nucleotides line up with TRBD2. The V gene end was trimmed by 3 bases and the J gene end by 4 bases; junction bases not matched to a gene: 11. The CDR3 has 16 amino acids. The germline V gene encodes CDR1 SGHRS and CDR2 YFSETQ. The CDR3 DNA sequence: TGCGCCAGCAGCTGGGGACTAGCCGCAGAATTTTACGAGCAGTACTTC. It is translated as CASSWGLAAEFYEQYF.

This rearrangement joins TRBV30 to TRBJ1-2; D gene unclear. V shed 0 bases and J shed 1 base, with 6 bases lying between them. The CDR3 runs to 13 residues. Germline assignment: CDR1 GTSNPN and CDR2 SVGIG (reference sequence). The CDR3, as DNA: TGTGCCTGGAGTGTGAGCATTAACTATGGCTACACCTTC. As protein: CAWSVSINYGYTF.

The chain couples TRBV7-9 to TRBJ2-5; TRBD1 aligns across 10 bases. Germline trimming cut 4 bases from V and 1 base from J; bases unmatched to any gene: 6. This CDR3 has 16 amino acids. Germline V gene data show CDR1 as SEHNR and CDR2 as FQNEAQ (reference sequence). The CDR3 loop reads CASSSGQGGLQETQYF. The CDR3 DNA sequence: TGTGCCAGCAGCTCCGGACAGGGGGGCCTCCAAGAGACCCAGTACTTC.

This chain joins TRBV5-1 and TRBJ1-1; D perhaps matches TRBD1 (5 bases). Trimming removed 3 bases from V and 5 bases from J, with 17 bases in between. The CDR3 consists of 15 residues. Germline-derived CDR1 and CDR2 are SGHRS and YFSETQ. The CDR3 region is CASSSTGAMATEAFF. The CDR3 DNA reads TGCGCCAGCAGCTCGACTGGGGCCATGGCGACTGAAGCTTTCTTT.

V gene TRBV5-1 combines with J gene TRBJ2-7; 13 bases map to TRBD2. Looked up from germline, CDR1 is SGHRS and CDR2 is YFSETQ. This CDR3 has 16 amino acids. Germline trimming cut 4 bases from V and 3 bases from J; bases unmatched to any gene: 7. The CDR3 is CASSLGLAGPYYEQYF. DNA of the CDR3: TGCGCCAGCAGCCTGGGACTAGCGGGGCCTTACTACGAGCAGTACTTC.

The chain employs TRBV7-3 and TRBJ1-2, with D maybe TRBD1 (5 bases). Deletions cut 4 bases from V and 6 bases from J, with 12 bases between. CDR1 and CDR2 (germline): SGHTA, FQGTGA. CDR3 length: 13 amino acids. The CDR3 reads CASSSRSGDGYTF. CDR3 coding DNA: TGTGCCAGCAGCTCAAGGTCGGGGGATGGCTACACCTTC.

This clone has just a few counts. Relative to the germline gene, one junction end is altered; a read error may explain this. The rearrangement joins TRBV9 to TRBJ2-1; 7 positions match TRBD2. This CDR3 region has 20 residues. Germline V CDR1 and CDR2: SGDLS, YYNGEE. The CDR3 DNA reads as TGTGCCAGCAGCCCACCTCGAACGCTTTGGCGGGAGATCTCCGACAATGAGCAGTTCTTC. Its translation: CASSPPRTLWREISDNEQFF.

The chain employs TRBV27 and TRBJ2-7, with 9 bases that match TRBD1. V lost 8 bases to trimming and J lost 7 bases; unmatched junction nucleotides: 6. CDR1 and CDR2 (germline): MNHEY, SMNVEV (reference sequence). CDR3 length equals 12 residues. The DNA of the CDR3 is TGTGCCAGCGCTTGGGACAGGGATGAGCAGTACTTC. Translating gives CASAWDRDEQYF.

This chain joins TRBV10-3 and TRBJ2-7, with TRBD1 identical over 8 bases. V lost 6 bases to trimming and J lost 6 bases; unmatched junction nucleotides: 7. The CDR3 contains 13 residues. From germline, CDR1 is ENHRY and CDR2 SYGVKD. The DNA for the CDR3 is TGTGCCATCAGCCATTACACAGGGGGCGAGCAGTACTTC. Encoded protein: CAISHYTGGEQYF.

This clone was seen more than once but under ten times. The chain couples TRBV19 to TRBJ1-2; no reliable D call. V gave up 8 bases and J gave up 4 bases, with 5 bases separating them. CDR1 is LNHDA, CDR2 SQIVND, per germline (reference sequence). The CDR3 runs to 10 residues. This chain's CDR3 is CASVGYGYTF. DNA of the CDR3: TGTGCCAGTGTCGGCTATGGCTACACCTTC. Variable domain in full (rest from reference TRBV19 and TRBJ1-2): DGGITQSPKYLFRKEGQNVTLSCEQNLNHDAMYWYRQDPGQGLRLIYYSQIVNDFQKGDIAEGYSVSREKKESFPLTVTSAQKNPTAFYLCASVGYGYTFGSGTRLTVV.

The genes are TRBV4-2 and TRBJ1-2; D perhaps matches TRBD1 (6 bases). Germline CDR1 LGHNA, CDR2 YNFKEQ. The CDR3 runs to 13 residues. V was shortened by 4 bases and J by 5 bases, with 11 bases between the two germline ends. In DNA, the CDR3 is TGTGCCAGCAGCCTGGACAGTAAATATGGCTACACCTTC. Its protein is CASSLDSKYGYTF.

The V call is TRBV28, the J call TRBJ2-1; 14 nucleotides agree with TRBD2. The CDR3 runs 16 residues. Germline V CDR1 and CDR2: MDHEN, SYDVKM. Trimming at V came to 4 bases and at J to 7 bases, leaving 6 bases not matched to a gene. In DNA form, the CDR3 reads TGTGCCAGCAGTTCGAAGGGACTAGCGGGAGAGAATGAGCAGTTCTTC. This encodes CASSSKGLAGENEQFF.

The chain combines TRBV30 with TRBJ1-2, with 7 bases lining up with TRBD1. Germline V CDR1 and CDR2: GTSNPN, SVGIG (reference sequence). This CDR3 has 13 amino acids. Trimming cost V 8 bases and J 7 bases; bases outside gene matches: 13. The CDR3 DNA reads as TGTGCCGGGCCCCGGGACAGCAGATCTGGCTACACCTTC. Translating it yields CAGPRDSRSGYTF.

The genes are TRBV7-9 and TRBJ1-2; TRBD1 aligns across 7 bases. This CDR3 has 16 amino acids. V was clipped by 2 bases and J by 4 bases; unmatched bases: 10. Germline CDR1 is SEHNR and CDR2 is FQNEAQ (reference sequence). This CDR3 is CASSLPGTALVYGYTF. The CDR3 nucleotides are TGTGCCAGCAGCTTACCCGGGACAGCTCTCGTCTATGGCTACACCTTC.

This chain joins TRBV11-1 and TRBJ1-1; D is uncertain. Germline CDR1 and CDR2: SGHAT and FQDESV (reference sequence). The CDR3 loop spans 15 amino acids. The V end lost 4 bases, the J end lost 1 base, and 13 bases lay between the germline ends. The CDR3: CASSSKATANTEAFF. The CDR3 nucleotides are TGTGCCAGCAGCTCCAAAGCTACAGCGAACACTGAAGCTTTCTTT. The entire variable domain, with the rest obtained from reference TRBV11-1 and TRBJ1-1, is as follows: EAEVAQSPRYKITEKSQAVAFWCDPISGHATLYWYRQILGQGPELLVQFQDESVVDDSQLPKDRFSAERLKGVDSTLKIQPAELGDSAMYLCASSSKATANTEAFFGQGTRLTVV.

This chain connects TRBV5-1 to TRBJ1-6; 7 bases fit TRBD1. There are 15 residues in the CDR3. V was pared by 4 bases and J by 5 bases, with 6 bases of the junction left unmatched. Germline V gives CDR1 SGHRS, CDR2 YFSETQ. Here the CDR3 reads CASSRQGRDNSPLHF. The CDR3 nucleotides read TGCGCCAGCAGCCGACAGGGAAGGGATAATTCACCCCTCCACTTT.

This clone was seen only a few times. The chain has TRBV2 and TRBJ1-1, with TRBD1 matching over 7 bases. Germline-derived CDR1 and CDR2 are SNHLY and FYNNEI. This CDR3 is built from 14 residues. V shed 6 bases, J shed 3 bases, and the junction held 7 bases outside the gene matches. The CDR3 loop reads CASRQGGRHTEAFF. For the CDR3, the DNA is TGTGCCAGCAGGCAGGGGGGACGTCACACTGAAGCTTTCTTT.

This clone has only a few counts. This chain links TRBV19 with TRBJ1-5; 11 positions match TRBD1. There are 15 residues in the CDR3. The germline V gene has CDR1 LNHDA and CDR2 SQIVND (reference sequence). The junction had 7 bases not matched to a gene; V was cut back by 5 bases and J by 7 bases. CDR3 DNA: TGTGCCAGTAGTCCAGTAGGACAGGGGGCACAGCCCCAGCATTTT. Translated, it gives CASSPVGQGAQPQHF.

CDR3 residues: CASSATGLSNQPQHF. CDR3 nucleotide sequence: TGTGCCAGCTCAGCGACAGGGTTGAGCAATCAGCCCCAGCATTTT. The chain recombines TRBV18 with TRBJ1-5; 7 bases line up with TRBD1. The trim removed 5 bases at V and 1 base at J, leaving 5 bases unmatched. Germline V gene lookup returns CDR1 KGHSH and CDR2 LQKENI. CDR3 length: 15 amino acids.